These 18 T cell receptor beta chains were sequenced from one sample in a study of T cell responses to AZD1222 COVID-19 vaccine. Produced via immunoSEQ multiplex PCR; TCRdb's table is partial and in-frame only. The sample carries 170,000 or so clones, roughly 88% recorded once. This material consisted of peripheral blood, taken 28 days after the second AZD1222 dose. The receptors stem from an adult who received the AZD1222 COVID-19 vaccine.

CDR3 amino acids: CAWRETLYNSPLHF. The CDR3 nucleotides read TGTGCCTGGAGGGAGACACTGTATAATTCACCCCTCCACTTT. The chain combines TRBV30 with TRBJ1-6; D unclear. With 3 bases removed from V and 4 bases from J, the gap between germline ends came to 10 bases. The CDR3 covers 14 residues. Germline V lookup: CDR1 GTSNPN, CDR2 SVGIG (reference sequence).

The table lists this clone with a count of one. The chain couples TRBV19 to TRBJ1-2, with 8 bases identical to TRBD1. CDR3 length: 16 amino acids. V shed 1 base, J shed 3 bases, and the junction held 7 bases outside the gene matches. Germline CDR1 LNHDA, CDR2 SQIVND (reference sequence). The CDR3 DNA follows: TGTGCCAGTAGTATAGGGACAGGGCGACCTGACTATGGCTACACCTTC. This gives the protein CASSIGTGRPDYGYTF.

The genes are TRBV7-9 and TRBJ2-1; no reliable D call. Trimming took off 1 base at V and 8 bases at J, with 9 bases between the two ends. The CDR3 is 13 amino acids. Per the germline V gene, CDR1 is SEHNR and CDR2 is FQNEAQ (reference sequence). In nucleotides, the CDR3 is TGTGCCAGCAGCTTAGAGGTGTCCCATGAGCAGTTCTTC. Amino acids: CASSLEVSHEQFF.

The chain links TRBV9 to TRBJ1-2; weak D call: TRBD1 (6 bases). Trimming removed 0 bases at V and 2 bases at J, with 11 bases between. The CDR3 loop spans 15 amino acids. In germline, CDR1 is SGDLS, CDR2 YYNGEE. The CDR3 loop reads CASSVGQGSNYGYTF. The CDR3 DNA reads TGTGCCAGCAGCGTAGGTCAGGGGTCCAACTATGGCTACACCTTC.

This clone was seen once. V gene TRBV30 combines with J gene TRBJ2-7; 10 bases align to TRBD1. This CDR3 comprises 15 residues. Trimming at V came to 3 bases and at J to 2 bases, leaving 7 bases not matched to a gene. In germline, CDR1 is GTSNPN, CDR2 SVGIG (reference sequence). CDR3 sequence reads: CAWRALGQGTYEQYF. The CDR3 nucleotides are TGTGCCTGGAGAGCATTGGGACAGGGGACCTACGAGCAGTACTTC.

This clone appeared once. The chain recombines TRBV12-5 with TRBJ2-2; D gene uncertain. Per germline, CDR1 LGHNT and CDR2 FRNRAP. The V and J ends lost 8 bases and 5 bases respectively, with 27 bases between them. The length of the CDR3 is 18 residues. The CDR3 loop is CASQPDSGDPQRTGELFF. CDR3 DNA sequence: TGTGCTAGTCAACCCGATTCCGGTGACCCTCAAAGGACCGGGGAGCTGTTTTTT.

V usage is TRBV7-2 and J usage is TRBJ1-2, with 7 nucleotides matching TRBD1. The CDR3 sequence is 16 residues long. Germline CDR1 is SGHTA and CDR2 is FQGNSA. The V segment lost 5 bases and the J segment 8 bases; nucleotides outside the gene matches: 17. This chain's CDR3 is CASSKDVQGLLSGYTF. CDR3 DNA sequence: TGTGCCAGCAGCAAAGATGTACAGGGGCTCCTCAGCGGCTACACCTTC.

The chain couples TRBV18 to TRBJ1-6, with D maybe TRBD1 (5 bases). Per the germline V gene, CDR1 is KGHSH and CDR2 is LQKENI. Trimming took off 6 bases at V and 6 bases at J, with 15 bases between the two ends. The CDR3 runs to 15 residues. CDR3 in amino acids: CASSRQEGPNSPLHF. As DNA, the CDR3 is TGTGCCAGCTCCCGCCAAGAGGGGCCTAATTCACCCCTCCACTTT.

The CDR3 reads CASSLDRGAGNTIYF. The CDR3 DNA sequence: TGTGCCAGCAGCCTCGACAGGGGGGCTGGAAACACCATATATTTT. V usage is TRBV3-1 (or the pseudogene TRBV3-2) and J usage is TRBJ1-3; TRBD1 aligns across 9 bases. V shed 4 bases and J 2 bases; nucleotides not matched to a gene: 3. The CDR3 length is 15 residues. Germline V gene sequence: CDR1 LGHDT, CDR2 YNNKEL (reference sequence).

The chain combines TRBV5-5 with TRBJ2-3; a weak D match, TRBD1 (5 bases). The V end lost 0 bases, the J end lost 14 bases, and 10 bases lay between the germline ends. The CDR3 has 11 residues. Germline loops: CDR1 SGHKS, CDR2 YYEKEE (reference sequence). CDR3 nucleotides: TGTGCCAGCAGCTTGGAAGGGGATCCGTATTTT. Amino acid sequence: CASSLEGDPYF.

This chain connects TRBV9 to TRBJ1-4, with D tentatively TRBD1 (6 bases). V was shortened by 5 bases and J by 3 bases, with 14 bases between the two germline ends. Germline CDR1 reads SGDLS; CDR2 reads YYNGEE. The CDR3 has 15 residues. The CDR3 nucleotides are TGTGCCAGCAGTCCGGCGGGACAACCTAATGAAAAACTGTTTTTT. Protein product: CASSPAGQPNEKLFF.

The rearrangement uses TRBV11-3 and TRBJ2-7; the match to TRBD1 covers 10 bases. Germline V gene lookup returns CDR1 SGHNT and CDR2 YENEEA. V gave up 5 bases and J gave up 1 base; unmatched junction bases: 5. CDR3 length: 15 amino acids. The CDR3 region is CASSPDRGRSYEQYF. CDR3 in DNA: TGTGCCAGCAGCCCCGACAGGGGGCGATCCTACGAGCAGTACTTC. The entire variable domain, with the rest obtained from reference TRBV11-3 and TRBJ2-7, is as follows: EAGVVQSPRYKIIEKKQPVAFWCNPISGHNTLYWYLQNLGQGPELLIRYENEEAVDDSQLPKDRFSAERLKGVDSTLKIQPAELGDSAVYLCASSPDRGRSYEQYFGPGTRLTVT.

This chain joins TRBV5-1 and TRBJ1-6; unclear D gene. Germline lookup yields CDR1 SGHRS and CDR2 YFSETQ. The CDR3 has 14 residues. V was trimmed by 0 bases and J by 7 bases, leaving 8 bases between them. The CDR3: CASSLALDNSPLHF. CDR3 DNA sequence: TGCGCCAGCAGCTTGGCTCTCGACAATTCACCCCTCCACTTT.

The rearrangement joins TRBV30 to TRBJ1-1; 7 bases map to TRBD1. The CDR3 contains 17 residues. Unmatched junction bases numbered 16, after V lost 2 bases and J lost 4 bases. Germline CDR1 GTSNPN, CDR2 SVGIG (reference sequence). The CDR3 loop reads CAWSPQTPDRQTTEAFF. CDR3 nucleotide sequence: TGTGCCTGGAGTCCACAAACCCCGGACAGGCAGACCACTGAAGCTTTCTTT.

This clone is medium-sized within its sample. V and J are TRBV29-1 and TRBJ2-7, with D unresolved. Per germline, CDR1 SQVTM and CDR2 ANQGSEA. The CDR3 has 12 residues. Trimming took off 4 bases at V and 7 bases at J, with 14 bases between the two ends. The CDR3 nucleotides read TGCAGCGTTGGAGTGGGCCTGGGAGAGCAGTACTTC. Its protein product is CSVGVGLGEQYF.

The rearrangement uses TRBV7-2 and TRBJ2-3; TRBD2 aligns across 8 bases. The CDR3 runs to 16 residues. Germline CDR1 is SGHTA and CDR2 is FQGNSA. V was clipped by 4 bases and J by 2 bases; unmatched bases: 8. CDR3 bases: TGTGCCAGCAGCTCCTTCGGAGCGGGGGACACAGATACGCAGTATTTT. This codes for CASSSFGAGDTDTQYF.

The rearrangement links TRBV5-1 to TRBJ1-6, with no clear D. Looked up from germline, CDR1 is SGHRS and CDR2 is YFSETQ. CDR3 length: 14 amino acids. Trimming stripped 0 bases from V and 8 bases from J, with 9 bases between. This chain's CDR3 is CASSLELLDSPLHF. CDR3 DNA sequence: TGCGCCAGCAGCTTGGAGCTCTTAGATTCACCCCTCCACTTT.

The V gene is TRBV21-1, the J gene TRBJ1-6; the table's D call of TRBD1 was not tested on the DNA. TRBV21-1 is a pseudogene. The CDR3 extends over 16 amino acids. CDR3 protein: CASSKVRQGQGSPLHF. CDR3 nucleotide sequence: TGTGCCAGCAGCAAAGTTCGACAGGGGCAAGGTTCACCCCTCCACTTT.